Presented here are 24 T cell receptor beta chains from one specimen sequenced in a study of beta chain features in type 1 diabetes. All of the isolated RNA was reverse transcribed, so expressed TCRB transcripts were sequenced. The assay was immunoSEQ multiplex PCR, and TCRdb's table has in-frame clones only and misses some. The sample lists hundreds of thousands of clones, around 9.6% occurring once. The specimen was naive CD4+ T cells from blood. All receptors derive from a woman younger than 30 in good health.

This clone occurred a few times. The V and J genes are TRBV4-1 and TRBJ2-6, with TRBD1 identical over 12 bases. CDR1 and CDR2 (germline): MGHRA, YSYEKL. Trimming took 3 bases from V and 2 from J; bases not matched to a gene: 5. This CDR3 has 18 residues. The chain's CDR3 is CASSHGTGGPTGANVLTF. In nucleotides, the CDR3 is TGCGCCAGCAGCCACGGGACAGGGGGCCCTACTGGGGCCAACGTCCTGACTTTC.

This clone has just a few counts. The chain joins TRBV7-9 to TRBJ2-3; 12 bases fit TRBD2. CDR1 SEHNR and CDR2 FQNEAQ come from the germline V gene (reference sequence). Unmatched junction bases numbered 6, after V lost 4 bases and J lost 4 bases. The CDR3 is 16 amino acids. DNA of the CDR3: TGTGCCAGCAGCTCTCGACTAGCGGGGGTTCCAGATACGCAGTATTTT. This gives the protein CASSSRLAGVPDTQYF.

The rearrangement uses TRBV2 and TRBJ2-3; D possibly corresponds to TRBD2 (5 bases). Germline values: CDR1 SNHLY, CDR2 FYNNEI. V was clipped by 5 bases and J by 2 bases, with 11 bases between them. CDR3 length: 14 amino acids. The CDR3, as DNA: TGTGCCAGCAGTAAGCTAGCCATCACAGATACGCAGTATTTT. It is translated as CASSKLAITDTQYF.

This clone was detected a few times. The chain links TRBV5-1 to TRBJ2-7; 14 bases fit TRBD2. Germline CDR1 SGHRS, CDR2 YFSETQ. The CDR3 consists of 16 residues. Losses at the gene ends were 3 bases for V and 1 base for J; bases not matched to a gene: 3. In DNA, the CDR3 is TGCGCCAGCAGCTGGGGGACTAGCGGGAGTTCCTACGAGCAGTACTTC. Translating it yields CASSWGTSGSSYEQYF.

With regard to this clone: At one end, the junction sequence differs from germline, possibly due to a read error. The rearrangement links TRBV5-6 to TRBJ2-3; TRBD2 agrees at 10 bases. The V gene's germline CDR1 is SGHDT and CDR2 YYEEEE. CDR3 length: 14 amino acids. The CDR3 sequence: CASSLVAGGLTQYF. The CDR3 DNA is TGTGCCAGCAGTTTGGTAGCGGGGGGACTTACGCAGTATTTT.

Many counts were recorded for this clone. The chain links TRBV29-1 to TRBJ2-1, with TRBD2 as a possible D gene (6 bases). V lost 3 bases to trimming and J lost 9 bases, with 15 bases between them. The CDR3 consists of 13 residues. The germline gives CDR1 SQVTM, CDR2 ANQGSEA. CDR3 DNA: TGCAGCGTTGATCAGTCCAGAGCGGGTGAGCAGTTCTTC. Its protein product is CSVDQSRAGEQFF.

V and J are TRBV5-1 and TRBJ1-1, with D tentatively TRBD1 (5 bases). Trimming removed 5 bases at V and 10 bases at J, with 18 bases between. The CDR3 runs to 13 residues. Germline values: CDR1 SGHRS, CDR2 YFSETQ. The CDR3 region has the DNA TGCGCCAGCAGGGACGCCGGGGGTGTTCGAGCTTTCTTT. Protein sequence: CASRDAGGVRAFF.

The V call is TRBV27, the J call TRBJ1-2; D unresolved. This CDR3 spans 14 amino acids. The V end was cut by 3 bases, the J end by 2 bases, with 10 bases between. Germline lookup yields CDR1 MNHEY and CDR2 SMNVEV (reference sequence). The CDR3: CASSLLSANYGYTF. The CDR3 DNA reads TGTGCCAGCAGTTTGCTCAGCGCAAACTATGGCTACACCTTC.

This clone was found a few times. The chain couples TRBV7-2 to TRBJ2-1; TRBD2 aligns across 8 bases. Germline V gene lookup returns CDR1 SGHTA and CDR2 FQGNSA. There are 15 residues in the CDR3. Trimming removed 4 bases from V and 3 bases from J; junction bases left unmatched: 5. As DNA, the CDR3 is TGTGCCAGCAGCTCTCAGCGGGAGCGCTACAATGAGCAGTTCTTC. Amino acid sequence: CASSSQRERYNEQFF.

This clone was observed a few times. The chain recombines TRBV5-4 with TRBJ2-5; 10 bases are shared with TRBD1. The junction had 8 bases not matched to a gene; V was cut back by 4 bases and J by 5 bases. Germline loops: CDR1 SGHNT, CDR2 YYREEE (reference sequence). The CDR3 loop spans 15 amino acids. This CDR3 is CASSRDRDRGETQYF. The CDR3 bases are TGTGCCAGCAGCAGGGATCGGGACAGGGGTGAGACCCAGTACTTC.

The genes are TRBV6-1 and TRBJ2-2; 12 nucleotides align to TRBD2. Germline CDR1 is MNHNS and CDR2 is SASEGT. CDR3 size: 15 residues. Trimming took 4 bases from V and 6 from J; bases not matched to a gene: 3. Here the CDR3 reads CASSGLAGAAGELFF. In nucleotides, the CDR3 is TGTGCCAGCAGTGGACTAGCGGGAGCCGCCGGGGAGCTGTTTTTT.

This clone was counted between two and nine times. The V call is TRBV5-1, the J call TRBJ2-4; the match to TRBD1 covers 7 bases. Germline CDR1 SGHRS, CDR2 YFSETQ. V gave up 0 bases and J gave up 5 bases; unmatched junction bases: 2. The CDR3 is 14 amino acids. As DNA, the CDR3 is TGCGCCAGCAGCTTGGGCCAGGGGGAAAACATTCAGTACTTC. It translates to CASSLGQGENIQYF. Full variable domain (remainder filled in from reference TRBV5-1 and TRBJ2-4): KAGVTQTPRYLIKTRGQQVTLSCSPISGHRSVSWYQQTPGQGLQFLFEYFSETQRNKGNFPGRFSGRQFSNSRSEMNVSTLELGDSALYLCASSLGQGENIQYFGAGTRLSVL.

V and J are TRBV4-2 and TRBJ2-5, with 11 bases lining up with TRBD2. This CDR3 contains 20 residues. Looked up from germline, CDR1 is LGHNA and CDR2 is YNFKEQ. Trimming took 0 bases from V and 2 from J; bases not matched to a gene: 14. This CDR3 reads CASSQDKDPSGGYLQETQYF. The DNA of the CDR3 is TGTGCCAGCAGCCAAGATAAGGATCCTAGCGGGGGGTACCTACAAGAGACCCAGTACTTC.

This rearrangement joins TRBV6-1 to TRBJ2-7; perhaps TRBD1 as D (5 bases). This CDR3 region has 12 residues. The germline gives CDR1 MNHNS, CDR2 SASEGT. V lost 5 bases to trimming and J lost 2 bases, with 7 bases between them. CDR3 amino acids: CASSQGTYEQYF. The CDR3 DNA reads TGTGCCAGCAGTCAGGGCACCTACGAGCAGTACTTC.

This clone has only a few counts. The V gene is TRBV6-5, the J gene TRBJ1-1; D is uncertain. Trimming left V 5 bases short and J 0 bases short, with 10 bases between. There are 14 residues in the CDR3. Germline CDR1 reads MNHEY; CDR2 reads SVGAGI. CDR3 amino acids: CASSAVGLNTEAFF. CDR3 coding DNA: TGTGCCAGCAGTGCAGTGGGCTTGAACACTGAAGCTTTCTTT.

This chain joins TRBV19 and TRBJ2-7; tentatively, D is TRBD1 (6 bases). The CDR3 totals 14 residues. V shed 3 bases and J shed 3 bases, with 12 bases lying between them. The germline gives CDR1 LNHDA, CDR2 SQIVND (reference sequence). CDR3 bases: TGTGCCAGTAGTATGGGGACAAAAAGCTACGAGCAGTACTTC. Translation: CASSMGTKSYEQYF.

This clone was counted only a few times. The chain links TRBV15 to TRBJ2-1; tentatively, D is TRBD2 (6 bases). CDR3 length equals 15 residues. The V end lost 1 base, the J end lost 7 bases, and 14 bases lay between the germline ends. In germline, CDR1 is LNHNV, CDR2 YYDKDF (reference sequence). The chain's CDR3 is CATSRGGDGGNEQFF. The CDR3 DNA sequence: TGTGCCACCAGCAGAGGCGGGGACGGAGGGAATGAGCAGTTCTTC.

This clone showed up just a few times. V gene TRBV19 combines with J gene TRBJ2-1, with 7 nucleotides matching TRBD1. This CDR3 region has 15 residues. Germline-derived CDR1 and CDR2 are LNHDA and SQIVND (reference sequence). Germline trimming cut 6 bases from V and 0 bases from J; bases unmatched to any gene: 5. The CDR3 is CASRQQGSSYNEQFF. As DNA, the CDR3 is TGTGCCAGTAGGCAACAGGGGAGCTCCTACAATGAGCAGTTCTTC.

V gene TRBV28 combines with J gene TRBJ1-1, with TRBD1 as a possible D gene (6 bases). The CDR3 runs 12 residues. Germline V gene sequence: CDR1 MDHEN, CDR2 SYDVKM. The V end lost 7 bases, the J end lost 4 bases, and 10 bases lay between the germline ends. The CDR3 nucleotides read TGTGCCAGCATGCTCAGGGGCACTGAAGCTTTCTTT. This translates into CASMLRGTEAFF.

This clone has at least ten counts. The gene calls are TRBV14 and TRBJ2-3, with a weak D call TRBD2 (6 bases). The V gene's germline CDR1 is SGHDN and CDR2 FVKESK. Trimming pared 1 base from V and 0 bases from J, leaving 14 bases between. This CDR3 is 17 amino acids long. The CDR3 reads CASSQVARDSSTDTQYF. In DNA, the CDR3 is TGTGCCAGCAGCCAAGTGGCGCGGGACTCTAGCACAGATACGCAGTATTTT.

This clone has ten or more counts. This rearrangement joins TRBV7-3 to TRBJ2-5; D is unresolved. The germline V gene has CDR1 SGHTA and CDR2 FQGTGA. Between the trimmed V and J ends, which lost 2 bases and 1 base, there was a span of 5 bases. The CDR3 contains 13 residues. The chain's CDR3 is CASSLGPQETQYF. CDR3 DNA: TGTGCCAGCAGCTTAGGGCCCCAAGAGACCCAGTACTTC.

Remarks on this clone: The junction departs from the called germline gene at one end, perhaps through a read error. This chain links TRBV7-7 with TRBJ2-1; 13 bases line up with TRBD2. The germline V gene has CDR1 SSHAT and CDR2 FNYEAQ (reference sequence). The length of the CDR3 is 16 residues. Here the CDR3 DNA reads TGTGCTAGCAGCCCCCGACTAGCGGGGGGCTACAATGAGCAGTTCTTC. As protein: CASSPRLAGGYNEQFF.

The table lists this clone with a count of one. The chain links TRBV10-3 to TRBJ2-7, with D possibly matching TRBD1 (6 bases). V was trimmed by 2 bases and J by 5 bases, leaving 7 bases between them. This CDR3 spans 12 amino acids. The germline V gene encodes CDR1 ENHRY and CDR2 SYGVKD. The CDR3 sequence is CAISEHRDEQYF. CDR3 DNA sequence: TGTGCCATCAGTGAGCACAGGGACGAGCAGTACTTC.

This sequence joins TRBV7-2 and TRBJ2-1; 7 bases are a match to TRBD2. V lost 3 bases, J lost 10 bases, and 6 bases stayed unmatched. CDR1 and CDR2 (germline): SGHTA, FQGNSA. This CDR3 is 13 amino acids long. Here the CDR3 reads CASSLNTGLEQFF. The DNA for the CDR3 is TGTGCCAGCAGCTTGAACACGGGACTAGAGCAGTTCTTC.